The present T cell receptor (beta chain) was sequenced within a study of TIL therapy for anti-PD-1-resistant metastatic lung cancer. Study-level information: Tumors were harvested before any PD-1/PD-L1 blockade. Patients had a median age of approximately 57 years (range roughly 38-75). A handful of tumors were EGFR-mutant and two were ALK-rearranged.

Described time point: pre-treatment sample, taken before nivolumab and TIL therapy. The libraries were made with immunoSEQ v3. Profiled with immunoSEQ multiplex PCR; TCRdb holds only in-frame clones, not every one. Counted here are tens of thousands of clones, more than 60% occurring once; the ten biggest clones make up 5.5% to 6.5%. This TCR was sampled from a person aged 25 to 80 with non-small cell lung cancer. Sequenced here: blood, sampled at baseline.

The DNA for the CDR3 is TGCGCCAGCAGCTTGGCCGGACTAGCCTACGAGCAGTACTTC. Translating it yields CASSLAGLAYEQYF. This chain connects TRBV5-1 to TRBJ2-7; 7 bases match TRBD2. The CDR3 runs to 14 residues. CDR1 is SGHRS, CDR2 YFSETQ, per germline. The V gene end was trimmed by 0 bases and the J gene end by 2 bases; junction bases not matched to a gene: 2.